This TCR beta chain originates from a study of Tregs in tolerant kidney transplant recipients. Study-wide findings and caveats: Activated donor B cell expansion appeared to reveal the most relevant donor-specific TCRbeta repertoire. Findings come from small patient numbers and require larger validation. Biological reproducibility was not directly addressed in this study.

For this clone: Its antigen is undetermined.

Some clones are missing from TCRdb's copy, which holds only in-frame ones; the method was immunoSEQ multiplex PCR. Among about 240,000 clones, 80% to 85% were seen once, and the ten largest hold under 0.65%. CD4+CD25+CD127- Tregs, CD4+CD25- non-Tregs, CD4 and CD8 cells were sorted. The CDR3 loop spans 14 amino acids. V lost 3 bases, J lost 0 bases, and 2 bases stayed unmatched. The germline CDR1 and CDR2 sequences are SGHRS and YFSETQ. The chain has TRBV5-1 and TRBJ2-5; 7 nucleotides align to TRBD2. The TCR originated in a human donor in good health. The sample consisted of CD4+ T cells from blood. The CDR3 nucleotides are TGCGCCAGCAGCTGGAGCGGGAACCAAGAGACCCAGTACTTC. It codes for CASSWSGNQETQYF.